Listed here is a single T cell receptor beta chain. Germline loops: CDR1 MNHEY, CDR2 SVGAGI. The V end lost 5 bases, the J end lost 6 bases, and 10 bases lay between the germline ends. The CDR3 consists of 12 residues. The sample belongs to a study of control samples from healthy donors and cancer patients. Using immunoSEQ multiplex PCR, the repertoire was profiled, and TCRdb retains in-frame clones only, with some absent. This sample yields some 120,000 clones, of which more than 80% are seen a single time; under 40% belongs to the top ten. The clonotype comes from a man between 50 and 59 years old in good health. V is TRBV6-5 and J is TRBJ1-1, with D possibly TRBD1 on 6 matching bases. The sample comprised blood. CDR3 bases: TGTGCCAGCAGTAAGCGGACAGCTGAAGCTTTCTTT. This gives the protein CASSKRTAEAFF.